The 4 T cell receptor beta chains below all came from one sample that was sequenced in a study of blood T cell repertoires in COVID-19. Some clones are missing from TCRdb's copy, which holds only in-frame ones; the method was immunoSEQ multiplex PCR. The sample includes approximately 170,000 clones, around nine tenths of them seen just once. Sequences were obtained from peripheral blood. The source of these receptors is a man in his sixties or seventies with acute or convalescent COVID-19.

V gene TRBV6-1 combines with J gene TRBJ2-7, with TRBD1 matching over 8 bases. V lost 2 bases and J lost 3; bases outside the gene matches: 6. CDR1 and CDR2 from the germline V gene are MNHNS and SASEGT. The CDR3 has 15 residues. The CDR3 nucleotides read TGTGCCAGCAGTGAATACCCCGGACAGGGCTACGAGCAGTACTTC. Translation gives CASSEYPGQGYEQYF.

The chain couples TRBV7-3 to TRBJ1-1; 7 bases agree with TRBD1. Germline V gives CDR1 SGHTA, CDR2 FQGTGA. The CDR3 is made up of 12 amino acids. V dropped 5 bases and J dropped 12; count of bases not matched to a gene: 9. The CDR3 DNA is TGTGCCAGCAGCGCGACCGGGACAGTAACTTTCTTT. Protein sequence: CASSATGTVTFF.

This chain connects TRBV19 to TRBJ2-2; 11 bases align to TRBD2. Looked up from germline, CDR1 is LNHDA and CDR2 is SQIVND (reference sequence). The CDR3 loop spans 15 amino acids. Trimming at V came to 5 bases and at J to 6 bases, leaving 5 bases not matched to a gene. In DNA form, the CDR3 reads TGTGCCAGTAGTGTAGCGGGAGGGCCTTCCGGGGAGCTGTTTTTT. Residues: CASSVAGGPSGELFF.

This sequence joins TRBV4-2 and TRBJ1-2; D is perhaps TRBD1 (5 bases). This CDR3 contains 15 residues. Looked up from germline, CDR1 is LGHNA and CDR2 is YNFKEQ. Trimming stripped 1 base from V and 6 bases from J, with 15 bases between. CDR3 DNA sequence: TGTGCCAGCAGCCAAGCCGTAGACAGCGTACATGGCTACACCTTC. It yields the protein CASSQAVDSVHGYTF.